These 21 T cell receptor beta chains share one sample of origin, sequenced in a study of blood T cells in healthy people across ages. Alongside a J-beta primer mix, a sample-barcoded 5' primer served in a second PCR lasting about 7 to 11 cycles. TCRdb reprocessed the 5' RACE reads via MiXCR and lists one record per CDR3 protein. The sample has about 1.5 million distinct CDR3 sequences, approximately 43% seen once. The sample comprised blood. The receptors stem from a woman younger than 35 in good health.

This clonotype appeared a few times. One end of the junction fails to match germline, which may point to a read error. The chain carries TRBV6-5 and TRBJ2-7, with D unclear. CDR1 and CDR2 from the germline V gene are MNHEY and SVGAGI. The CDR3 is made up of 14 amino acids. The CDR3 sequence is CASSPSKRIYGQYF. The CDR3 region has the DNA TGTGCCAGCAGCCCCTCAAAAAGGATCTACGGGCAGTACTTC.

The chain recombines TRBV20-1 with TRBJ2-7; TRBD1 agrees at 9 bases. The CDR3 runs to 14 residues. Germline-derived CDR1 and CDR2 are DFQATT and SNEGSKA (reference sequence). Written as DNA, the CDR3 is TGCAGCGGGGCCTCCGGGACAGGGAAATACGAGCAGTACTTC. This sequence encodes CSGASGTGKYEQYF.

The chain has TRBV5-1 and TRBJ1-4; TRBD1 aligns across 8 bases. Trimming removed 0 bases from V and 4 bases from J; junction bases left unmatched: 5. The CDR3 extends over 16 amino acids. Germline CDR1 and CDR2: SGHRS and YFSETQ. The CDR3 here is CASSLDRGSRNEKLFF. For the CDR3, the DNA is TGCGCCAGCAGCTTGGACAGGGGGAGCCGTAATGAAAAACTGTTTTTT.

This chain links TRBV18 with TRBJ2-7; D gene unclear. The CDR3 contains 15 residues. V was clipped by 1 base and J by 2 bases, with 12 bases between them. Germline CDR1 reads KGHSH; CDR2 reads LQKENI. The CDR3 region has the DNA TGTGCCAGCTCACCACTGTCAGCCGGACCCTACGAGCAGTACTTC. This encodes CASSPLSAGPYEQYF.

This clonotype was counted between two and nine times. This chain uses TRBV10-3 with TRBJ2-1; 10 nucleotides line up with TRBD1. CDR3 length equals 16 residues. The germline V gene encodes CDR1 ENHRY and CDR2 SYGVKD. Germline trimming cut 3 bases from V and 8 bases from J; bases unmatched to any gene: 10. The CDR3: CAISDAGTGVHDEQFF. DNA of the CDR3: TGTGCCATCAGTGACGCCGGGACAGGGGTTCACGATGAGCAGTTCTTC.

The chain is built from TRBV20-1 and TRBJ2-1; D may be TRBD1 (5 bases). The last part of the DNA fits TRBJ2-7 better; the J call may be wrong. This CDR3 spans 18 amino acids. From germline, CDR1 is DFQATT and CDR2 SNEGSKA (reference sequence). CDR3 in amino acids: CSARDPGPNWGTYNEQYF. The CDR3, as DNA: TGCAGTGCTAGAGACCCGGGCCCCAACTGGGGCACCTACAATGAGCAGTACTTC.

The V call is TRBV18, the J call TRBJ1-1, with D hard to call. Deletions cut 4 bases from V and 1 base from J, with 7 bases between. Per germline, CDR1 KGHSH and CDR2 LQKENI. This CDR3 has 13 amino acids. The chain's CDR3 is CASSHDSNTEAFF. In DNA form, the CDR3 reads TGTGCCAGCTCACACGATTCGAACACTGAAGCTTTCTTT.

This clonotype was seen repeatedly, ten times or more. The rearrangement links TRBV15 to TRBJ2-5; possible D gene TRBD1, 5 bases. Germline V gene sequence: CDR1 LNHNV, CDR2 YYDKDF (reference sequence). V was cut by 0 bases and J by 5 bases, with 19 bases left in between. This CDR3 contains 17 residues. CDR3 in amino acids: CATSRDIGSPKGETQYF. Here the CDR3 DNA reads TGTGCCACCAGCAGAGATATCGGGTCCCCCAAGGGGGAGACCCAGTACTTC.

The chain joins TRBV12-3 or TRBV12-4 to TRBJ2-1, with D perhaps matching TRBD1 or TRBD2 (5 bases each). The J call may be faulty, since TRBJ2-7 better matches the DNA end. This CDR3 contains 14 residues. The CDR3 bases are TGTGCCAGCAGTCCGCGAGGGGCGTACAATGAGCAGTACTTC. It translates to CASSPRGAYNEQYF.

The gene calls are TRBV2 and TRBJ1-2, with D tentatively TRBD1 (6 bases). The CDR3 contains 13 residues. Germline CDR1 and CDR2: SNHLY and FYNNEI. The V end lost 4 bases, the J end lost 3 bases, and 9 bases lay between the germline ends. CDR3: CASSAGEDYGYTF. The CDR3 region has the DNA TGTGCCAGCAGTGCAGGGGAGGACTATGGCTACACCTTC. Combining the CDR3 with reference TRBV2 and TRBJ1-2 gives the whole variable domain EPEVTQTPSHQVTQMGQEVILRCVPISNHLYFYWYRQILGQKVEFLVSFYNNEISEKSEIFDDQFSVERPDGSNFTLKIRSTKLEDSAMYFCASSAGEDYGYTFGSGTRLTVV.

This clonotype has a count of ten or more. For the CDR3, the DNA is TGTGCCAGCAGTGTACTAGCGGGCAATGAGCAGTTCTTC. Encoded protein: CASSVLAGNEQFF. V usage is TRBV27 and J usage is TRBJ2-1; 9 bases match TRBD2. Germline trimming cut 5 bases from V and 6 bases from J; bases unmatched to any gene: 2. The CDR3 is made up of 13 amino acids. The germline V gene encodes CDR1 MNHEY and CDR2 SMNVEV (reference sequence).

The V and J genes are TRBV30 and TRBJ2-3, with 7 bases lining up with TRBD1. Germline lookup yields CDR1 GTSNPN and CDR2 SVGIG (reference sequence). CDR3 length equals 12 residues. With V trimmed by 5 bases and J by 1 base, 0 bases remained unmatched. This chain's CDR3 is CAWDRGTDTQYF. CDR3 coding DNA: TGTGCCTGGGACAGGGGCACAGATACGCAGTATTTT.

The rearrangement links TRBV7-9 to TRBJ2-3; 11 bases match TRBD2. The V gene's germline CDR1 is SEHNR and CDR2 FQNEAQ (reference sequence). V trimming: 5 bases; J trimming: 1 base; junction bases outside the gene matches: 11. The CDR3 runs 18 residues. The CDR3 coding sequence is TGTGCCAGCAGCACGACTAGCGGGGAGGAGGGGGGCACAGATACGCAGTATTTT. Its protein product is CASSTTSGEEGGTDTQYF.

The gene calls are TRBV20-1 and TRBJ1-2, with TRBD1 identical over 8 bases. Unmatched junction bases numbered 10, after V lost 1 base and J lost 6 bases. This CDR3 is built from 15 residues. Germline V gene lookup returns CDR1 DFQATT and CDR2 SNEGSKA (reference sequence). The CDR3 sequence: CSARGLRTGLDGYTF. The CDR3 nucleotides read TGCAGTGCTAGAGGACTGAGGACAGGGCTGGATGGCTACACCTTC.

The sample holds a few counts of this clonotype. The V gene is TRBV28, the J gene TRBJ1-5; no definite D call. CDR1 MDHEN and CDR2 SYDVKM come from the germline V gene. Deletions cut 11 bases from V and 0 bases from J, with 11 bases between. The CDR3 has 13 amino acids. CDR3 loop: CAGRADSNQPQHF. CDR3 DNA sequence: TGTGCCGGCCGGGCAGATAGCAATCAGCCCCAGCATTTT.

The chain couples TRBV7-2 to TRBJ1-1, with 8 bases fitting TRBD1. CDR3 length equals 16 residues. The V gene end was trimmed by 1 base and the J gene end by 0 bases; junction bases not matched to a gene: 4. Germline values: CDR1 SGHTA, CDR2 FQGNSA. CDR3 nucleotide sequence: TGTGCCAGCAGCTTAGAGGCGACAGGGGTGAACACTGAAGCTTTCTTT. It is translated as CASSLEATGVNTEAFF. Full variable domain (remainder filled in from reference TRBV7-2 and TRBJ1-1): GAGVSQSPSNKVTEKGKDVELRCDPISGHTALYWYRQSLGQGLEFLIYFQGNSAPDKSGLPSDRFSAERTGGSVSTLTIQRTQQEDSAVYLCASSLEATGVNTEAFFGQGTRLTVV.

The table lists this clonotype with a few counts. V is TRBV20-1 and J is TRBJ2-1; tentative D call: TRBD2 (6 bases). The V end lost 5 bases, the J end lost 5 bases, and 13 bases lay between the germline ends. CDR1 and CDR2 (germline): DFQATT, SNEGSKA (reference sequence). This CDR3 comprises 13 residues. CDR3 coding DNA: TGCAGTGCTGCCCCCGGAGGGAACAATGAGCAGTTCTTC. Encoded protein: CSAAPGGNNEQFF.

This clonotype was observed a few times. The chain couples TRBV6-2 or TRBV6-3 to TRBJ2-2; D gene unclear. The CDR3 consists of 16 residues. Looked up from germline, CDR1 is MNHEY and CDR2 is SVGEGT. Trimming removed 5 bases at V and 6 bases at J, with 19 bases between. CDR3: CASSPIEPLPPGELFF. CDR3 coding DNA: TGTGCCAGCAGTCCTATCGAGCCCCTTCCCCCCGGGGAGCTGTTTTTT.

The chain carries TRBV28 and TRBJ2-1, with 9 bases fitting TRBD2. Germline-derived CDR1 and CDR2 are MDHEN and SYDVKM. This CDR3 has 16 residues. V lost 2 bases and J lost 7; bases outside the gene matches: 9. DNA for the CDR3: TGTGCCAGCAGTTTAAGGGCGGGAGGGCTTAGGAATGAGCAGTTCTTC. Protein sequence: CASSLRAGGLRNEQFF.

The CDR3 DNA reads TGCAGTGCTAGAGTGAAGCGGGTAACCTACAATGAGCAGTTCTTC. Translated, it gives CSARVKRVTYNEQFF. V is TRBV20-1 and J is TRBJ2-1; possibly TRBD2 for D (6 bases). V was clipped by 1 base and J by 2 bases, with 12 bases between them. The germline V gene encodes CDR1 DFQATT and CDR2 SNEGSKA (reference sequence). The CDR3 is made up of 15 amino acids.

A few counts support this clonotype. The chain is built from TRBV4-3 and TRBJ1-2; 8 bases map to TRBD1. There are 14 residues in the CDR3. V shed 3 bases and J 6 bases; nucleotides not matched to a gene: 6. CDR1 and CDR2 (germline): LGHNA, YSLEER. The CDR3 loop is CASSQRTGQDGYTF. CDR3 nucleotides: TGCGCCAGCAGCCAGAGGACAGGGCAAGATGGCTACACCTTC.